This is a list of T cell receptor beta chains from one sample in a study of control samples from healthy donors and cancer patients. Here immunoSEQ multiplex PCR was the method, and the copy in TCRdb shows in-frame clones only, minus some. This table holds under 150,000 clones, approximately 88% found once. Sequencing was carried out using blood. The receptors here all came from a man aged 40-49 years in good health. Each CDR3 is given with its conserved first and last residue. The order of the fields is J gene, V gene, clone size, D gene, CDR3 DNA, CDR3 protein. D genes are given only for firm matches. The size of a clone is reported for some rows only, either as once, few or many, or as a class for expanded clones.

TRBJ2-5 TRBV12-5 - TRBD1 TGTGCTAGTGGTTTGGGACAGGGACAAGAGACCCAGTACTTC CASGLGQGQETQYF
TRBJ1-2 TRBV6-9 - TRBD1 TGTGCCAGCAGTCCCGGGACAGGGTACGGCTACACCTTC CASSPGTGYGYTF
TRBJ2-3 TRBV7-3 - TRBD1 TGTGCCAGCAGCCCGACAGGGATCACAGATACGCAGTATTTT CASSPTGITDTQYF
TRBJ2-7 TRBV24-1 few - TGTGCCACCAGTGATTGGGCGGGGAACGAGCAGTACTTC CATSDWAGNEQYF
TRBJ2-6 TRBV7-9 - TRBD1 TGTGCCAGCAGCCACCGGGACAGGGGGCTTGGGGCCAACGTCCTGACTTTC CASSHRDRGLGANVLTF
TRBJ1-4 TRBV4-3 - - TGCGCCAGCAGCCAAGGTCCGGACCGGAATGAAAAACTGTTTTTT CASSQGPDRNEKLFF
TRBJ1-2 TRBV24-1 - - TGTGCCACCAGTGATTTGAACATCGATTATGGCTACACCTTC CATSDLNIDYGYTF
TRBJ1-5 TRBV29-1 - TRBD1 TGCAGCGCAGGACAGGGTGGTACTCAGCCCCAGCATTTT CSAGQGGTQPQHF
TRBJ2-3 TRBV5-1 - - TGCGCCAGCAGCAAGAACACCGTGAGCACAGATACGCAGTATTTT CASSKNTVSTDTQYF
TRBJ2-1 TRBV14 - TRBD2 TGTGCCAGCAGCCAAGTGAGCGGGGGATACAATGAGCAGTTCTTC CASSQVSGGYNEQFF
TRBJ1-5 TRBV5-1 - - TGCGCCAGCAGCTTGGAGTCAAACAATCAGCCCCAGCATTTT CASSLESNNQPQHF
TRBJ1-1 TRBV12-3/TRBV12-4 - - TGTGCCAGCACCCCGGGTAGTAACACTGAAGCTTTCTTT CASTPGSNTEAFF
TRBJ2-7 TRBV7-9 - - TGTGCCAGCAGCCCCCCGTCGGCGGGCCAGGGAAAAATTTTC CASSPPSAGQGKIF
TRBJ2-7 TRBV6-6 - - TGTGCCACCTCCGGAGACAGAAACTACGAGCAGTACTTC CATSGDRNYEQYF
TRBJ2-1 TRBV5-1 - - TGCGCCAGCAGCTTGGGCGAGTCATACAATGAGCAGTTCTTC CASSLGESYNEQFF
TRBJ1-1 TRBV7-8 - TRBD1 TGTGCCAGCAGCTTAGCCGGGACAGGGGAGAACACTGAAGCTTTCTTT CASSLAGTGENTEAFF
TRBJ2-7 TRBV30 - TRBD1 TGTGCCTGGAGAGGACAGGGGCGCAGCTACGAGCAGTACTTC CAWRGQGRSYEQYF
TRBJ1-2 TRBV21-1 - - TGTGCCAGCAGCAAAGTGTACACACGTACCCATGGCTACACCTTC CASSKVYTRTHGYTF
TRBJ2-1 TRBV15 - TRBD2 TGTGCCACCAGCAGCCACCTAGCGGGGGGCTTTTCCCCACAGTTCTTC CATSSHLAGGFSPQFF
TRBJ2-1 TRBV6-6 - TRBD2 TGTGCCAGCAGTTACGGAGCGGGGGGGCCCAATGAGCAGTTCTTC CASSYGAGGPNEQFF
TRBJ1-5 TRBV5-6 - TRBD1 TGTGCCAGCAGCTTGGGACAGGGGGTCGGCATGGGCAATCAGCCCCAGCATTTT CASSLGQGVGMGNQPQHF
TRBJ2-1 TRBV4-2 - TRBD2 TGTGCCAGCAGCCAATACGGGACTAGCGGGGGAGGCTACAATGAGCAGTTCTTC CASSQYGTSGGGYNEQFF
TRBJ1-3 TRBV28 - TRBD1 TGTGCCAGCAGTCGACAGGGGGCTGGAAACACCATATATTTT CASSRQGAGNTIYF
TRBJ1-2 TRBV19 once TRBD1 TGTGCCAGTAGGCCCAGGGGGTTCGACTATGGCTACACCTTC CASRPRGFDYGYTF
TRBJ2-2 TRBV11-3 - TRBD1 TGTGCCAGCAGCTTAGATGTCCGGGACAGGGGAACCGGGGAGCTGTTTTTT CASSLDVRDRGTGELFF
TRBJ1-1 TRBV18 - - TGTGCCAGCTCACCATCCGCAGGGGCCCCTACTGAAGCTTTCTTT CASSPSAGAPTEAFF
TRBJ1-2 TRBV10-3 - - TGTGCCATCGAACGGGAGGCAGGTTATGGCTACACCTTC CAIEREAGYGYTF
TRBJ1-2 TRBV6-5 - TRBD1 TGTGCCAGTACTTTCCGGGGGACAGGGGTATATGGCTACACCTTC CASTFRGTGVYGYTF
TRBJ2-3 TRBV2 - - TGTGCCAGCAGGGAACACCCAAAACTAGTGCGAACCACGGGAGGCACAGATACGCAGTATTTT CASREHPKLVRTTGGTDTQYF
TRBJ2-1 TRBV11-2 - TRBD2 TGTGCCAGCAGCTTTGCGGGGGGATACAATGAGCAGTTCTTC CASSFAGGYNEQFF
TRBJ1-6 TRBV6-6 few TRBD1 TGTGCCAGCAGTTACTCTACAGGGGGTGGGAATTCACCCCTCCACTTT CASSYSTGGGNSPLHF
TRBJ2-2 TRBV5-1 - - TGCGCCAGCAGCTCCGGGACACCCAAGAACACCGGGGAGCTGTTTTTT CASSSGTPKNTGELFF
TRBJ2-7 TRBV9 - - TGTGCCAGCAGCTTTTCAAGTCGGAACGAGCAGTACTTC CASSFSSRNEQYF
TRBJ1-2 TRBV5-5 - TRBD1 TGTGCCAGCAGCCTACCCGGGACAGGGGGTGGCTACACCTTC CASSLPGTGGGYTF
TRBJ1-4 TRBV2 once - TGTGCCAGCAGTACAGGATCCGCAACTAATGAAAAACTGTTTTTT CASSTGSATNEKLFF
TRBJ1-6 TRBV6-1 - - TGTGCCAGCAGTGAGTGGGGCGGGGGGGGCCCCCTCCACTTT CASSEWGGGGPLHF
TRBJ1-1 TRBV5-5 - - TGTGCCAGCAGCTTGTCCCGGAACACTGAAGCTTTCTTT CASSLSRNTEAFF
TRBJ1-2 TRBV3-1/TRBV3-2 once TRBD1 TGTGCCAGTGGGAGGGGGCTAGGCTATGGCTACACCTTC CASGRGLGYGYTF
TRBJ1-1 TRBV6-1 once TRBD1 TGTGCCAGCAGTGAAAGCGGGACAGGGGCCACTGAAGCTTTCTTT CASSESGTGATEAFF
TRBJ2-7 TRBV7-9 - TRBD1 TGTGCCAGCACCTCGGGACAGGGGTTGTTCGAGCAGTACTTC CASTSGQGLFEQYF
TRBJ1-6 TRBV2 - - TGTGCCAGCAGGGTCTCCTATAATTCACCCCTCCACTTT CASRVSYNSPLHF
TRBJ1-5 TRBV25-1 many - TGTGCCAGCAAACAGGGTTCCCGCTATAGCAATCAGCCCCAGCATTTT CASKQGSRYSNQPQHF
TRBJ2-2 TRBV24-1 - - TGTGCCACCAGTGACGCGGACAGAGCGAACACCGGGGAGCTGTTTTTT CATSDADRANTGELFF
TRBJ2-1 TRBV6-5 - - TGTGCCAGCAGTTACTCGAGCGGCAGACTATACAATGAGCAGTTCTTC CASSYSSGRLYNEQFF
TRBJ2-2 TRBV6-2/TRBV6-3 - TRBD1 TGTGCCAGCAGTCCACGAACAGGGGTTGGCGGGGAGCTGTTTTTT CASSPRTGVGGELFF
TRBJ1-2 TRBV5-4 - - TGTGCCAGCAGCCCGGCGCAGGGTGACTATGGCTACACCTTC CASSPAQGDYGYTF
TRBJ1-4 TRBV4-1 - - TGCGCCAGCAGCCAATCCTACGGACAGAATAATGAAAAACTGTTTTTT CASSQSYGQNNEKLFF